Detailed here is one T cell receptor (beta chain). Its cognate antigen is unknown. Donors consisted of healthy bone marrow donors. This specimen belongs to a study of cytomegalovirus exposure and HLA in healthy donors. About the research overall: Caucasian-associated ancestry cluster membership applied to around 80% of approximately 400 genotyped donors. General study findings and limits: A later analysis linked a missense variant in DCLRE1C to the trimming of TCR beta V and J genes.

Germline V gene lookup returns CDR1 LNHDA and CDR2 SQIVND (reference sequence). The ends lost 3 bases at V and 2 bases at J; junction bases unmatched: 4. The CDR3 is made up of 15 amino acids. Both 60 Vbeta primers and 13 Jbeta primers went into the PCR. The repertoire was sequenced with immunoSEQ multiplex PCR; TCRdb's copy has only in-frame clones and lacks some. The table lists more than 60,000 clones, under 85% of them singletons. The sequence was obtained from a woman aged 25 to 39 in good health and CMV-seronegative. This chain uses TRBV19 with TRBJ2-7; 10 bases are a match to TRBD1. The material sequenced was PBMCs. CDR3 amino acids: CASSITGTGAYEQYF. The CDR3 nucleotides read TGTGCCAGTAGTATCACAGGGACAGGGGCCTACGAGCAGTACTTC.